The 29 T cell receptor beta chains presented below share a single source sample, sequenced in a study of neurological immune-mediated disorders (dated by TCRdb to about 2019). The method behind the library was 5' RACE. These reads were obtained on an Illumina HiSeq 2500. TCRdb itself trimmed the public reads at Q25 with fastp, ran MiXCR and retained productive beta chains. Each CDR3 protein gets just one entry, which takes the most common genes and DNA from the rows behind it. In all, the sample holds fewer than 20,000 distinct CDR3 sequences, and approximately 3.7% of those were seen once. Of the sample, over 20% falls within the top ten clones. Sample: CD8+ T cells from blood. The source of these receptors is a woman between 35 and 50 years old in good health.

At least ten counts were recorded for this clonotype. The chain employs TRBV4-2 and TRBJ1-5; TRBD1 might be the D (6 bases). The germline V gene has CDR1 LGHNA and CDR2 YNFKEQ. V was shortened by 3 bases and J by 2 bases, with 11 bases between the two germline ends. The CDR3 runs to 15 residues. CDR3 region: CASSQVWTGNQPQHF. The DNA for the CDR3 is TGTGCCAGCAGCCAGGTTTGGACAGGCAATCAGCCCCAGCATTTT.

This clonotype came up many times. The chain couples TRBV5-8 to TRBJ1-2; D gene uncertain. This CDR3 region has 11 residues. Germline CDR1 and CDR2: SGHTS and YDEGEE. The ends were cut back, 4 bases at V and 6 bases at J, with 7 bases in the middle. The chain's CDR3 is CASSAIDGYTF. The CDR3 bases are TGTGCCAGCAGCGCTATCGATGGCTACACCTTC.

This clonotype has ten or more counts. The chain links TRBV20-1 to TRBJ2-7; weak D call: TRBD2 (6 bases). V shed 2 bases and J shed 6 bases, with 20 bases lying between them. This CDR3 is built from 15 residues. Germline CDR1 DFQATT, CDR2 SNEGSKA (reference sequence). CDR3 nucleotide sequence: TGCAGTGCTAGAAGGCAGGGAGGAGTTCAGGGCGAGCAGTACTTC. Its protein is CSARRQGGVQGEQYF.

This clonotype was detected a few times. The genes are TRBV7-6 and TRBJ2-2, with 8 positions matching TRBD2. The CDR3 covers 15 residues. Trimming removed 5 bases from V and 6 bases from J; junction bases left unmatched: 8. Germline V lookup: CDR1 SGHVS, CDR2 FNYEAQ. CDR3 nucleotides: TGTGCCAGCAGCCTCGTAGTAGCGGGACCCGGGGAGCTGTTTTTT. Protein sequence: CASSLVVAGPGELFF. Filled out from reference TRBV7-6 and TRBJ2-2, the complete variable domain reads GAGVSQSPRYKVTKRGQDVALRCDPISGHVSLYWYRQALGQGPEFLTYFNYEAQQDKSGLPNDRFSAERPEGSISTLTIQRTEQRDSAMYRCASSLVVAGPGELFFGEGSRLTVL.

This clonotype was observed many times. The chain employs TRBV27 and TRBJ2-3, with 10 bases aligning to TRBD2. There are 17 residues in the CDR3. The V segment lost 2 bases and the J segment 4 bases; nucleotides outside the gene matches: 9. The germline CDR1 and CDR2 sequences are MNHEY and SMNVEV (reference sequence). CDR3 in amino acids: CASSLSPASGGPDTQYF. The CDR3 bases are TGTGCCAGCAGTTTAAGTCCGGCTAGCGGGGGCCCAGATACGCAGTATTTT.

This clonotype was seen ten or more times. This chain uses TRBV20-1 with TRBJ2-5; D remains ambiguous. Germline V lookup: CDR1 DFQATT, CDR2 SNEGSKA (reference sequence). The V gene lost 5 bases and the J gene lost 8 bases, with 12 bases spanning the gap. This CDR3 is built from 11 residues. The CDR3, as DNA: TGCAGTGCTGACCCTGGGGTAACCCAGTACTTC. Amino acid sequence: CSADPGVTQYF.

This clonotype occurred many times. The chain uses TRBV29-1 and TRBJ2-7; D possibly corresponds to TRBD1 (6 bases). The CDR3 has 14 amino acids. V dropped 3 bases and J dropped 4 bases, with 16 bases sitting between them. The germline CDR1 and CDR2 sequences are SQVTM and ANQGSEA. CDR3 nucleotides: TGCAGCGTTGATAGTACAGGGTCGGGATACGAGCAGTACTTC. It specifies CSVDSTGSGYEQYF.

This clonotype was seen ten or more times. The gene calls are TRBV6-1 and TRBJ2-7, with 7 bases aligning to TRBD1. Germline loops: CDR1 MNHNS, CDR2 SASEGT. This CDR3 has 12 residues. Germline trimming cut 5 bases from V and 9 bases from J; bases unmatched to any gene: 7. CDR3 nucleotides: TGTGCCAGCAGTTCCCGGGACAGCCGGCAGTACTTC. This encodes CASSSRDSRQYF.

The table lists this clonotype with many counts. The chain links TRBV29-1 to TRBJ2-7; no reliable D call. The CDR3 length is 12 residues. The V gene lost 6 bases and the J gene lost 0 bases, with 9 bases spanning the gap. Germline values: CDR1 SQVTM, CDR2 ANQGSEA. The CDR3 protein is CSVYTGSYEQYF. The CDR3 nucleotides are TGCAGCGTGTATACGGGCTCCTACGAGCAGTACTTC.

This clonotype was seen repeatedly, ten times or more. The chain recombines TRBV5-6 with TRBJ1-3, with D hard to call. Germline V gives CDR1 SGHDT, CDR2 YYEEEE. The CDR3 is made up of 14 amino acids. V lost 0 bases and J lost 4, with 8 bases in between. The CDR3 loop reads CASSLDPPGNTIYF. In nucleotides, the CDR3 is TGTGCCAGCAGCTTGGATCCCCCCGGAAACACCATATATTTT.

This clonotype appeared many times. This rearrangement joins TRBV24-1 to TRBJ2-1; D is uncertain. The V gene's germline CDR1 is KGHDR and CDR2 SFDVKD. V lost 4 bases, J lost 10 bases, and 7 bases lay in between. The CDR3 covers 11 residues. The CDR3 here is CATSEVREQFF. The DNA of the CDR3 is TGTGCCACCAGTGAGGTCAGGGAGCAGTTCTTC.

This clonotype was recorded many times. This chain connects TRBV20-1 to TRBJ2-3, with a possible D match to TRBD2 (5 bases). V shed 8 bases and J shed 6 bases, with 24 bases lying between them. Germline V lookup: CDR1 DFQATT, CDR2 SNEGSKA (reference sequence). The CDR3 loop spans 15 amino acids. The CDR3 sequence is CSPLAMGVGLDTQYF. As DNA, the CDR3 is TGCAGTCCTTTGGCTATGGGAGTAGGTTTGGATACGCAGTATTTT.

This clonotype was counted ten times or more. V usage is TRBV5-1 and J usage is TRBJ1-3, with D unresolved. CDR3 size: 15 residues. V lost 0 bases and J lost 2, with 9 bases in between. The germline V gene encodes CDR1 SGHRS and CDR2 YFSETQ. CDR3 sequence (DNA): TGCGCCAGCAGCTTGGACGGTTACCCTGGAAACACCATATATTTT. It translates to CASSLDGYPGNTIYF. The entire variable domain, with the rest obtained from reference TRBV5-1 and TRBJ1-3, is as follows: KAGVTQTPRYLIKTRGQQVTLSCSPISGHRSVSWYQQTPGQGLQFLFEYFSETQRNKGNFPGRFSGRQFSNSRSEMNVSTLELGDSALYLCASSLDGYPGNTIYFGEGSWLTVV.

In this sample, this clonotype turned up many times. This chain connects TRBV3-1 to TRBJ2-1; TRBD1 is a possible D gene (5 bases). Deletions cut 8 bases from V and 3 bases from J, with 8 bases between. This CDR3 is 12 amino acids long. Germline V gene sequence: CDR1 LGHDT, CDR2 YNNKEL (reference sequence). The CDR3 DNA follows: TGTGCCAGCCAGGGTGGCTACAATGAGCAGTTCTTC. The encoded protein is CASQGGYNEQFF.

By sample fraction, this clonotype is medium-sized. This chain joins TRBV7-3 and TRBJ2-7, with a tentative D call TRBD1 (6 bases). Trimming removed 3 bases from V and 4 bases from J, with 22 bases in between. The CDR3 loop spans 17 amino acids. Germline V gene lookup returns CDR1 SGHTA and CDR2 FQGTGA. CDR3 nucleotides: TGTGCCAGCAGCTTCCCATGGGACGCCCGACAGGAGTACGAGCAGTACTTC. It codes for CASSFPWDARQEYEQYF.

This clonotype was picked up many times. CDR3: CASHATGNTEAFF. CDR3 nucleotides: TGTGCCAGCCACGCGACGGGGAACACTGAAGCTTTCTTT. The J gene is TRBJ1-1, the V gene TRBV28; D call uncertain. There are 13 residues in the CDR3. Trimming took off 8 bases at V and 1 base at J, with 11 bases between the two ends. CDR1 and CDR2 from the germline V gene are MDHEN and SYDVKM.

In this sample, this clonotype turned up many times. The chain links TRBV5-5 to TRBJ2-7, with D perhaps matching TRBD1 (5 bases). CDR3 length equals 13 residues. V lost 4 bases, J lost 3 bases, and 11 bases lay in between. Germline-derived CDR1 and CDR2 are SGHKS and YYEKEE (reference sequence). This chain's CDR3 is CASSGRTIYEQYF. The CDR3 nucleotides are TGTGCCAGCAGCGGACGGACAATCTACGAGCAGTACTTC.

This clonotype showed up many times. The chain couples TRBV29-1 to TRBJ1-1, with D unresolved. Trimming took off 4 bases at V and 7 bases at J, with 7 bases between the two ends. The CDR3 consists of 10 residues. In germline, CDR1 is SQVTM, CDR2 ANQGSEA. The CDR3 DNA is TGCAGCGTTGTGGGTATTGAAGCTTTCTTT. Protein sequence: CSVVGIEAFF.

This clonotype was counted at least ten times. The chain uses TRBV4-1 and TRBJ2-5; 10 bases agree with TRBD1. CDR3 length equals 15 residues. Germline V gene data show CDR1 as MGHRA and CDR2 as YSYEKL. J lost 4 bases, V lost 2 bases, and 4 bases had no gene match. The CDR3 loop reads CASSQYRTGGETQYF. The CDR3 region has the DNA TGCGCCAGCAGCCAATATAGGACAGGGGGAGAGACCCAGTACTTC.

This clonotype has at least ten counts. V usage is TRBV24-1 and J usage is TRBJ2-1; D not resolved. Germline CDR1 and CDR2: KGHDR and SFDVKD. With 7 bases removed from V and 0 bases from J, the gap between germline ends came to 6 bases. This CDR3 comprises 13 residues. CDR3 sequence (DNA): TGTGCCACCAGAGATAACTCCTACAATGAGCAGTTCTTC. Its protein is CATRDNSYNEQFF.

This clonotype was detected ten times or more. V is TRBV20-1 and J is TRBJ2-7; D not certain. CDR1 and CDR2 from the germline V gene are DFQATT and SNEGSKA (reference sequence). This CDR3 spans 13 amino acids. V lost 6 bases and J 1 base, leaving 13 bases between the germline ends. The CDR3 is CSAPRLGSYEQYF. The CDR3 DNA sequence: TGCAGTGCCCCACGCTTAGGATCCTACGAGCAGTACTTC.

This chain uses TRBV29-1 with TRBJ2-7; the match to TRBD2 covers 10 bases. The CDR3 runs to 14 residues. CDR1 is SQVTM and CDR2 is ANQGSEA in the germline V gene. V shed 6 bases and J 1 base; nucleotides not matched to a gene: 6. CDR3 in DNA: TGCAGCGTAGGAGGACTAGCGGAGTCCTACGAGCAGTACTTC. Its translation is CSVGGLAESYEQYF.

The chain has TRBV12-3 or TRBV12-4 and TRBJ2-1; D possibly corresponds to TRBD2 (6 bases). The CDR3 has 15 residues. With 6 bases removed from V and 9 bases from J, the gap between germline ends came to 21 bases. This CDR3 reads CASSLSGGIFGEQFF. The DNA for the CDR3 is TGTGCCAGCAGCCTCTCGGGCGGGATTTTTGGTGAGCAGTTCTTC.

This clonotype was observed at least ten times. The chain combines TRBV28 with TRBJ2-2; D remains ambiguous. Trimming stripped 2 bases from V and 3 bases from J, with 10 bases between. Per germline, CDR1 MDHEN and CDR2 SYDVKM. This CDR3 is 15 amino acids long. CDR3 nucleotide sequence: TGTGCCAGCAGTTTACGCTCAACCTACACCGGGGAGCTGTTTTTT. Its translation is CASSLRSTYTGELFF.

This clonotype was picked up many times. This chain uses TRBV7-9 with TRBJ2-5; D is possibly TRBD2 (6 bases). The V end lost 2 bases, the J end lost 2 bases, and 15 bases lay between the germline ends. The CDR3 contains 16 residues. Germline-derived CDR1 and CDR2 are SEHNR and FQNEAQ (reference sequence). The CDR3 bases are TGTGCCAGCAGCTTACTCTCGGAGGGCAGACAAGAGACCCAGTACTTC. Translated, it gives CASSLLSEGRQETQYF.

This clonotype has a count of ten or more. This chain uses TRBV5-5 with TRBJ2-1; D is unclear. Trimming shortened V by 4 bases and J by 0 bases, and 14 bases separated the two germline ends. Looked up from germline, CDR1 is SGHKS and CDR2 is YYEKEE (reference sequence). The CDR3 contains 16 residues. The CDR3 DNA is TGTGCCAGCAGCCCCAAGGTGGCAGTCTCCTACAATGAGCAGTTCTTC. Translation: CASSPKVAVSYNEQFF.

In this sample, this clonotype turned up many times. The chain employs TRBV7-6 and TRBJ2-5; no definite D call. Germline loops: CDR1 SGHVS, CDR2 FNYEAQ. Between the trimmed V and J ends, which lost 5 bases and 0 bases, there was a span of 13 bases. This CDR3 spans 15 amino acids. The CDR3 nucleotides read TGTGCCAGCAGCCTTTCTACAGCGTACCAAGAGACCCAGTACTTC. Protein sequence: CASSLSTAYQETQYF.

This clonotype has a count of ten or more. V usage is TRBV20-1 and J usage is TRBJ2-2, with D possibly matching TRBD2 (5 bases). CDR3 length equals 16 residues. V lost 3 bases to trimming and J lost 2 bases, with 16 bases between them. Per germline, CDR1 DFQATT and CDR2 SNEGSKA (reference sequence). CDR3 DNA: TGCAGTGCTAGCTTTGGTGCTAGCTTAAACACCGGGGAGCTGTTTTTT. This gives the protein CSASFGASLNTGELFF.

This clonotype was observed a handful of times. The chain combines TRBV2 with TRBJ1-1; D unclear. Trimming stripped 7 bases from V and 6 bases from J, with 15 bases between. Germline-derived CDR1 and CDR2 are SNHLY and FYNNEI. The length of the CDR3 is 13 residues. DNA of the CDR3: TGTGCCAGCACCCAGGTCATGTATTCTGAAGCTTTCTTT. This codes for CASTQVMYSEAFF.